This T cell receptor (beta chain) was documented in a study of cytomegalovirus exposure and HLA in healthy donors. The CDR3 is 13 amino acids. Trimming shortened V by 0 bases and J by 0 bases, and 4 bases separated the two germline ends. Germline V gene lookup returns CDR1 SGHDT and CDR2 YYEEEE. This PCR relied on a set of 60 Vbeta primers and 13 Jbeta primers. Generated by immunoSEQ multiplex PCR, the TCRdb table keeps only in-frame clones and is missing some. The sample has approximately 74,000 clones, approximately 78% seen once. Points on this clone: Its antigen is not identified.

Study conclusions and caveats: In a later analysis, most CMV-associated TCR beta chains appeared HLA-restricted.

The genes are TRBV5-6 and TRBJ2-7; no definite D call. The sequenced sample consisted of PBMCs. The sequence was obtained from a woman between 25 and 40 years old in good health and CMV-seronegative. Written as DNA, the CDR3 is TGTGCCAGCAGCTTGGCCAGCTCCTACGAGCAGTACTTC. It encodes CASSLASSYEQYF.